This is a list of T cell receptor beta chains from one sample in a study of blood T cell repertoires in COVID-19. Sequenced by immunoSEQ multiplex PCR; TCRdb stores in-frame clones only, minus some. The table lists fewer than 250,000 clones, 80% to 90% of them singletons, with about 8.9% in the top ten. Source material: peripheral blood. The receptor source for this set is a woman aged 50 to 60 with acute or convalescent COVID-19. Each CDR3 is given with its conserved first and last residue. The D gene is left open where the match is weak. For some rows the clone size is stated as once, few or many, or as a class when expanded; others skip it.

D gene,J gene,V gene,clone size,CDR3 protein,CDR3 DNA
-,TRBJ1-5,TRBV6-5,-,CATILGAGGNQPQHF,TGTGCCACCATCCTAGGGGCGGGGGGCAATCAGCCCCAGCATTTT
TRBD1,TRBJ2-3,TRBV7-2,-,CASSLTSGTGGSDTQYF,TGTGCCAGCAGCTTAACATCGGGGACAGGGGGCTCCGATACGCAGTATTTT
TRBD1,TRBJ2-1,TRBV24-1,once,CATRDSYNEQFF,TGTGCCACCCGGGACAGTTACAATGAGCAGTTCTTC
TRBD1,TRBJ2-1,TRBV18,once,CASSPASPGQVYNEQFF,TGTGCCAGCTCACCGGCTAGCCCGGGACAGGTCTACAATGAGCAGTTCTTC
TRBD2,TRBJ2-3,TRBV5-1,-,CASRFSSGSTDTQYF,TGCGCCAGCAGATTTTCTAGCGGGAGCACAGATACGCAGTATTTT
TRBD2,TRBJ2-7,TRBV6-6,-,CASSYPGRAYEQYF,TGTGCCAGCAGTTACCCCGGGAGGGCCTACGAGCAGTACTTC
-,TRBJ2-5,TRBV9,-,CASSQGADQETQYF,TGTGCCAGCAGCCAAGGGGCAGATCAAGAGACCCAGTACTTC
-,TRBJ1-1,TRBV10-3,few,CAISEEINTEAFF,TGTGCCATCAGTGAGGAGATAAACACTGAAGCTTTCTTT
-,TRBJ1-2,TRBV10-3,-,CAISESTGGYTF,TGTGCCATCAGTGAGTCGACAGGCGGCTACACCTTC
TRBD1,TRBJ2-5,TRBV2,-,CASSGTGFETQYF,TGTGCCAGCAGCGGGACAGGGTTCGAGACCCAGTACTTC
-,TRBJ2-3,TRBV28,-,CASSDGRGTDTQYF,TGTGCCAGCAGTGACGGGCGGGGCACAGATACGCAGTATTTT